Listed below are T cell receptor beta chains from one sample, sequenced in a study of CD8 T cells in Susac syndrome. TCRdb independently ran MiXCR on the immunoSEQ multiplex PCR reads; one entry per CDR3 protein. The sample has some 140,000 distinct CDR3 sequences, around nine tenths seen once. Specimen: CD8+ T cells from PBMCs. These TCRs come from a human donor with multiple sclerosis. Each CDR3 is given with its conserved first and last residue. The order of the fields is D gene, clone size, J gene, V gene, CDR3 protein, CDR3 DNA. A D gene is named only where the DNA matches it firmly. Some rows have no size entry. The others give once, few or many, or a class for an expanded clone.

>-|-|TRBJ2-3|TRBV4-3
CASSLSTGAADTQYF
TGCGCCAGCAGCCTAAGTACAGGCGCCGCAGATACGCAGTATTTT
>-|-|TRBJ2-3|TRBV24-1
CATSDHGTYTDTQYF
TGTGCCACCAGTGACCATGGGACCTACACAGATACGCAGTATTTT
>-|-|TRBJ1-1|TRBV3-1
CASSRGEEGGTEAFF
TGTGCCAGCAGCCGGGGGGAGGAGGGCGGAACTGAAGCTTTCTTT
>TRBD1|-|TRBJ2-1|TRBV7-6
CATDRGNEQFF
TGTGCCACGGACAGGGGTAATGAGCAGTTCTTC
>TRBD1|few|TRBJ2-1|TRBV6-2/TRBV6-3
CASSSPGDRSYNEQFF
TGTGCCAGCAGCTCTCCTGGGGACAGGAGCTACAATGAGCAGTTCTTC
>-|-|TRBJ2-7|TRBV4-1
CASSQAGNSYEQYF
TGCGCCAGCAGCCAGGCGGGGAATAGTTACGAGCAGTACTTC
>TRBD1|once|TRBJ1-5|TRBV15
CATSRDPPRDRRSTQHF
TGTGCCACCAGCAGAGATCCCCCCCGGGACAGGCGATCGACCCAGCATTTT
>-|-|TRBJ2-7|TRBV27
CASCHRGAGEQYF
TGTGCCAGCTGCCATAGAGGGGCGGGCGAGCAGTACTTC
>-|-|TRBJ1-6|TRBV27
CASSSGGVVGSPLHF
TGTGCCAGCAGCAGCGGGGGGGTCGTGGGTTCACCCCTCCACTTT
>-|-|TRBJ2-7|TRBV7-7
CASSSEVVKASEQYF
TGTGCCAGCAGCTCCGAGGTCGTAAAGGCCTCCGAGCAGTACTTC
>TRBD2|-|TRBJ2-1|TRBV7-9
CASSYVSGRALYEQFF
TGTGCCAGCAGCTACGTTAGCGGGAGGGCCCTGTATGAGCAGTTCTTC
>-|-|TRBJ2-7|TRBV27
CASSSPGVSHEQYF
TGTGCCAGCAGTTCCCCGGGTGTGTCCCACGAGCAGTACTTC
>-|-|TRBJ1-1|TRBV16
CASSQVLGENTEAFF
TGTGCCAGCAGCCAAGTTTTGGGAGAGAACACTGAAGCTTTCTTT
>TRBD2|-|TRBJ2-2|TRBV4-1
CASSQLGILAGLNTGELFF
TGCGCCAGCAGCCAGCTGGGGATTTTAGCGGGTTTAAACACCGGGGAGCTGTTTTTT
>-|once|TRBJ2-7|TRBV7-9
CASRHPGGDEQYF
TGTGCCAGCAGACACCCAGGCGGGGACGAGCAGTACTTC
>-|-|TRBJ2-7|TRBV30
CAWSVQNLVGGPYEQYF
TGTGCCTGGAGTGTACAGAATTTAGTGGGAGGCCCCTACGAGCAGTACTTC
>-|-|TRBJ1-5|TRBV30
CAWSDGQPQHF
TGTGCCTGGAGTGACGGACAGCCCCAGCATTTT
>-|-|TRBJ1-1|TRBV12-3/TRBV12-4
CASSSGEWYTEAFF
TGTGCCAGCAGTTCAGGGGAATGGTACACTGAAGCTTTCTTT
>-|-|TRBJ1-1|TRBV20-1
CSAYGWDFF
TGCAGTGCTTATGGGTGGGATTTCTTT
>-|-|TRBJ2-7|TRBV6-4
CASSDSVWGPRTYEQYF
TGTGCCAGCAGTGACTCAGTATGGGGGCCTAGGACCTACGAGCAGTACTTC